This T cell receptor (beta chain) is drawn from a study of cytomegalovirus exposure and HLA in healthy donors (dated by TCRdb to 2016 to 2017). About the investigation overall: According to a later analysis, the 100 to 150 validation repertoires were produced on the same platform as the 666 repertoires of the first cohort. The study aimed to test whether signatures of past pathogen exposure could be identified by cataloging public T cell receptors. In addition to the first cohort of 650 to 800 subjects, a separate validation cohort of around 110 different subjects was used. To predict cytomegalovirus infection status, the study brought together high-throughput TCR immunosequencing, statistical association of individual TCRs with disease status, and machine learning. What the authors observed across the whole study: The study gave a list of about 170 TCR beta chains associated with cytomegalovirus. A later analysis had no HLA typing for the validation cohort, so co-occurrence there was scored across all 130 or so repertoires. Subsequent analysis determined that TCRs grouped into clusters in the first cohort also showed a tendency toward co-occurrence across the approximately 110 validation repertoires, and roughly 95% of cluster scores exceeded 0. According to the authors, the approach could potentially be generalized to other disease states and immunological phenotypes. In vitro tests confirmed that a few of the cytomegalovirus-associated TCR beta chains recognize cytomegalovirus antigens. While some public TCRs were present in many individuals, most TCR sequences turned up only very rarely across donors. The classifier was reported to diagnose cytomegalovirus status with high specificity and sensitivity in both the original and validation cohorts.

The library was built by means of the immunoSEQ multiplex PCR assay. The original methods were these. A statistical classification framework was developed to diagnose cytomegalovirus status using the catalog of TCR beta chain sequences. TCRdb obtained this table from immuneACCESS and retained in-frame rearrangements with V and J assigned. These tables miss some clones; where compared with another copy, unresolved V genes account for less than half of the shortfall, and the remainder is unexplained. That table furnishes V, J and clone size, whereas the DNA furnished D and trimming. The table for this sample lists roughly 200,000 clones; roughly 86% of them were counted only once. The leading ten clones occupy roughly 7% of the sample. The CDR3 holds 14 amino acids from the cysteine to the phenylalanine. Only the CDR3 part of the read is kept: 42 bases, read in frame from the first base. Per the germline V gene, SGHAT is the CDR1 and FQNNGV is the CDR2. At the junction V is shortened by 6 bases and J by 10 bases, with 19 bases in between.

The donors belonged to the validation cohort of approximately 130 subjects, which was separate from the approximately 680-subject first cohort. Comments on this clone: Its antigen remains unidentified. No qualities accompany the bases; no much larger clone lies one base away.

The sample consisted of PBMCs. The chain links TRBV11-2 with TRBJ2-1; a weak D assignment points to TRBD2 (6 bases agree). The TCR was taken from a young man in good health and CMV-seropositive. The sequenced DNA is TGTGCCAGCAGGGGTCGGGACTCACCAAGGGAGCAGTTCTTC. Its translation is CASRGRDSPREQFF.